The TCR beta chain under discussion was sequenced for a study of OX40 agonist ivuxolimab in advanced cancers. Across the study: Ivuxolimab, which patients received intravenously every 2 weeks, was dosed at 0.01 to 10 mg/kg.

The repertoire was sequenced with immunoSEQ multiplex PCR; TCRdb's copy has only in-frame clones and lacks some. The data hold just under 85,000 clones, with 70% to 90% observed a single time. This CDR3 contains 14 residues. The germline CDR1 and CDR2 sequences are LNHDA and SQIVND (reference sequence). Trimming took off 6 bases at V and 1 base at J, with 13 bases between the two ends. The TCR sequence derives from an adult with an advanced solid tumor such as melanoma, head and neck, liver or kidney cancer. This specimen was CD4+ or CD8+ T cells sorted from blood, taken in a trial of the OX40 agonist ivuxolimab. The chain recombines TRBV19 with TRBJ2-7; unclear D gene. The CDR3 here is CASRISTSSYEQYF. Here the CDR3 DNA reads TGTGCCAGTAGGATATCCACCTCTTCCTACGAGCAGTACTTC.